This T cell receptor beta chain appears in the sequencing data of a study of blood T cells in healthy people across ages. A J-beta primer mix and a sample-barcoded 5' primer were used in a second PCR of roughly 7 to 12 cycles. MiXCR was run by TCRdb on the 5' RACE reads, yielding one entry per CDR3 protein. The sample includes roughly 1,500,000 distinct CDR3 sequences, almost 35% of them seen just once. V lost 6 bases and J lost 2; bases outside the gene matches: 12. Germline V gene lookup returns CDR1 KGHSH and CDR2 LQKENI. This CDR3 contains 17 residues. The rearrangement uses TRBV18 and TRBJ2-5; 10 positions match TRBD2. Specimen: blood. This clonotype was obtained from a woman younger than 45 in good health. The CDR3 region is CASSQYTSGVLQETQYF. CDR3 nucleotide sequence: TGTGCCAGCTCGCAGTACACTAGCGGGGTATTACAAGAGACCCAGTACTTC.